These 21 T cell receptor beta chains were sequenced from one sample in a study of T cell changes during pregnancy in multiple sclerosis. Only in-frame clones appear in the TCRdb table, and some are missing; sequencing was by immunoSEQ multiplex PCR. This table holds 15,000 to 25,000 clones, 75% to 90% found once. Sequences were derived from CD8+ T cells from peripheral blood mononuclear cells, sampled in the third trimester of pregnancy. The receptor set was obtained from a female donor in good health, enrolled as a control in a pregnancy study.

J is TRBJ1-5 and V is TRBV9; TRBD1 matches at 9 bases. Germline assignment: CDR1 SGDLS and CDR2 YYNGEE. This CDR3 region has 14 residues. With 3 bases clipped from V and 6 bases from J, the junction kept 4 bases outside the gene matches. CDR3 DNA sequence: TGTGCCAGCAGCGGAGGGACAGGGCTTCAGCCCCAGCATTTT. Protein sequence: CASSGGTGLQPQHF. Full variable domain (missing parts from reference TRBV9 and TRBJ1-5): DSGVTQTPKHLITATGQRVTLRCSPRSGDLSVYWYQQSLDQGLQFLIQYYNGEERAKGNILERFSAQQFPDLHSELNLSSLELGDSALYFCASSGGTGLQPQHFGDGTRLSIL.

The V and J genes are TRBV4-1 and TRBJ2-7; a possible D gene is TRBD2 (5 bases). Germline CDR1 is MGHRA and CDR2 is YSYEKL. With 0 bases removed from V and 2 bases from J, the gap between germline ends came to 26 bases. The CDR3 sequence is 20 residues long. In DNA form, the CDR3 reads TGCGCCAGCAGCCAAGAGCCTCCGGAACCAGGAAACCAGGAGGCCTACGAGCAGTACTTC. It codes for CASSQEPPEPGNQEAYEQYF.

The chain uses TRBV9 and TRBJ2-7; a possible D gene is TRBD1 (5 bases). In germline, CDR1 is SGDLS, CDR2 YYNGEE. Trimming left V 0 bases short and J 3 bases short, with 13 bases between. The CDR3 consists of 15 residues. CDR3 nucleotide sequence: TGTGCCAGCAGCGTAGATTGGAGCAGGGTCTACGAGCAGTACTTC. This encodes CASSVDWSRVYEQYF.

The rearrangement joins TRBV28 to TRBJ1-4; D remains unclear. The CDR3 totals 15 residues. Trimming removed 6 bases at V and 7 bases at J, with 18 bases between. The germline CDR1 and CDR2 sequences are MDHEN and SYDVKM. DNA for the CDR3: TGTGCCAGCAGCCTTACCACCTCACTCATTGAAAAACTGTTTTTT. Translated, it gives CASSLTTSLIEKLFF.

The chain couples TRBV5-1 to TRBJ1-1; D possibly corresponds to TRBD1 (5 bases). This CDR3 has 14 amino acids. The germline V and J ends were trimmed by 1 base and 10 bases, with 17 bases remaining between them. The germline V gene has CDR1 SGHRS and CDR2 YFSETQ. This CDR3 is CASSLWGRGEGAFF. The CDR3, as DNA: TGCGCCAGCAGCTTGTGGGGGAGGGGTGAGGGAGCTTTCTTT.

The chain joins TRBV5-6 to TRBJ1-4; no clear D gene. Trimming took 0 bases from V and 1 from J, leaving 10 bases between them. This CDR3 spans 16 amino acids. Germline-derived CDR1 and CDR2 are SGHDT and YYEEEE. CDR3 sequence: CASSLVWAGTNEKLFF. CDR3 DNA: TGTGCCAGCAGCTTGGTCTGGGCAGGAACTAATGAAAAACTGTTTTTT.

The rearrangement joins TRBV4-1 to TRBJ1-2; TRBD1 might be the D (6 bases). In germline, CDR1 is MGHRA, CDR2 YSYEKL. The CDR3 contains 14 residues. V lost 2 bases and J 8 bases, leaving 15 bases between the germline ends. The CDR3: CASSQRDTGRGYTF. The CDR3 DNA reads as TGCGCCAGCAGCCAAAGGGACACCGGGCGAGGCTACACCTTC.

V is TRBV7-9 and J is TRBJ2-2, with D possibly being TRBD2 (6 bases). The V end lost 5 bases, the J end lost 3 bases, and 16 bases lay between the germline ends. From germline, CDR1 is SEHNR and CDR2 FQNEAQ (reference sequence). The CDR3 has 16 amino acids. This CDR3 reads CASSTGTYPYTGELFF. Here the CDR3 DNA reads TGTGCCAGCAGCACTGGGACTTATCCGTACACCGGGGAGCTGTTTTTT.

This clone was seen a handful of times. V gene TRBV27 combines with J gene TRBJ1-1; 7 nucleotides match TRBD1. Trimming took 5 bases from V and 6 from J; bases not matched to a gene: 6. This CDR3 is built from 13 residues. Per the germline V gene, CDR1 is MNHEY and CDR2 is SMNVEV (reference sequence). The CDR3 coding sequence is TGTGCCAGCAGTAGCCCGGACAGGCCTGAAGCTTTCTTT. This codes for CASSSPDRPEAFF.

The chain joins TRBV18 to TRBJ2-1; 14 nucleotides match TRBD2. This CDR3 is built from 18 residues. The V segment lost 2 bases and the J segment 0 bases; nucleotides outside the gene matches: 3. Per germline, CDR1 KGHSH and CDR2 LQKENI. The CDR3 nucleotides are TGTGCCAGCTCACCAGGGGGACTAGCGGGGGTCTCCTACAATGAGCAGTTCTTC. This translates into CASSPGGLAGVSYNEQFF.

CDR3 sequence (DNA): TGCGCCAGCAGGGTTGAGGGGAACACCGGGGAGCTGTTTTTT. Residues: CASRVEGNTGELFF. The chain carries TRBV5-1 and TRBJ2-2, with D possibly TRBD2 on 5 matching bases. This CDR3 contains 14 residues. Trimming shortened V by 5 bases and J by 1 base, and 9 bases separated the two germline ends. Germline assignment: CDR1 SGHRS and CDR2 YFSETQ.

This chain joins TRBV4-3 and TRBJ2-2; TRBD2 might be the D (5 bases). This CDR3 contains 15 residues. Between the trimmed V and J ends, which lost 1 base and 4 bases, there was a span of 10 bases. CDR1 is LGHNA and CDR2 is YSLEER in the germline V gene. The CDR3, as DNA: TGCGCCAGCAGCCAAGGAGGTAGCGTCACCGGGGAGCTGTTTTTT. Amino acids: CASSQGGSVTGELFF.

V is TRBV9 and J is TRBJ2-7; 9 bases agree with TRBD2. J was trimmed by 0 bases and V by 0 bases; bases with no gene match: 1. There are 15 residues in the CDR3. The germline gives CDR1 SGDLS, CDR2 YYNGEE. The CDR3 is CASSVGTSDSYEQYF. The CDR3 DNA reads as TGTGCCAGCAGCGTAGGGACTAGCGACTCCTACGAGCAGTACTTC. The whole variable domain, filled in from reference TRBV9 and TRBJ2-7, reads DSGVTQTPKHLITATGQRVTLRCSPRSGDLSVYWYQQSLDQGLQFLIQYYNGEERAKGNILERFSAQQFPDLHSELNLSSLELGDSALYFCASSVGTSDSYEQYFGPGTRLTVT.

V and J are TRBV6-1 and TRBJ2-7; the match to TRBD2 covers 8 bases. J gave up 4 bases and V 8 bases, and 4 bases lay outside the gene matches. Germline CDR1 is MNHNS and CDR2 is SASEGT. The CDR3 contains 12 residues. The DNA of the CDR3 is TGTGCCAGCCACGGGGGGGAATACGAGCAGTACTTC. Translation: CASHGGEYEQYF.

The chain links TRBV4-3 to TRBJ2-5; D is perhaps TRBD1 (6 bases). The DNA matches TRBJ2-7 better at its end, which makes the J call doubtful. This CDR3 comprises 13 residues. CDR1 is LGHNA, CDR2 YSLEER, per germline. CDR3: CASSHITGIEQYF. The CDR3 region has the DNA TGCGCCAGCAGCCATATTACAGGGATCGAGCAGTACTTC.

The DNA of the CDR3 is TGTGCCAGCACCCGGGGAACACAAGAGACCCAGTACTTC. Its translation: CASTRGTQETQYF. The rearrangement uses TRBV7-9 and TRBJ2-5, with D perhaps matching TRBD2 (5 bases). Germline loops: CDR1 SEHNR, CDR2 FQNEAQ (reference sequence). CDR3 size: 13 residues. The V end was cut by 7 bases, the J end by 2 bases, with 11 bases between.

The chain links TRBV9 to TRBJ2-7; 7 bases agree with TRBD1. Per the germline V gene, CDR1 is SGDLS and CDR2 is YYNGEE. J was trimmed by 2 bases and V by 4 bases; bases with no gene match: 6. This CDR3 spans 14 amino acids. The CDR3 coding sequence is TGTGCCAGCAGCCCTATAGGACAGGCCTACGAGCAGTACTTC. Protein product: CASSPIGQAYEQYF.

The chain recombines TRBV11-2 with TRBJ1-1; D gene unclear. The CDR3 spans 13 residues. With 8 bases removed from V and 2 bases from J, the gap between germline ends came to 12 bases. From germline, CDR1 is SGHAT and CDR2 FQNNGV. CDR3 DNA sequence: TGTGCCAGCGCTCAGGTGTTTAACACTGAAGCTTTCTTT. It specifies CASAQVFNTEAFF.

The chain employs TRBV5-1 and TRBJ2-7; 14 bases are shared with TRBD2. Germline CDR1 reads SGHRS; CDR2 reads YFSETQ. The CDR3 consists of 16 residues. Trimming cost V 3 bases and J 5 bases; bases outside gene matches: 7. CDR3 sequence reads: CASSWRTSGGTDEQYF. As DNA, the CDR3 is TGCGCCAGCAGCTGGAGGACTAGCGGGGGGACTGACGAGCAGTACTTC.

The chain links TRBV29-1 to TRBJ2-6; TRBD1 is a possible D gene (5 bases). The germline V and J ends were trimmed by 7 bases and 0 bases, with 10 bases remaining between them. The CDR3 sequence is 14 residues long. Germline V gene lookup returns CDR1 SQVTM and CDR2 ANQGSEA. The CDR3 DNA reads TGCAGCGCCCGTGACAGCTCTGGGGCCAACGTCCTGACTTTC. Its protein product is CSARDSSGANVLTF.

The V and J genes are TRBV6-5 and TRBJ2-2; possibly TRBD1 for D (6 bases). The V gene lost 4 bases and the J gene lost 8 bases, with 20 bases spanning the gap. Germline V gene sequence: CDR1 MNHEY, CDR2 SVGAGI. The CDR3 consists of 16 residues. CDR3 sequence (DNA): TGTGCCAGCAGTTCTTTGAAACTTCAGGGGTATGGGGAGCTGTTTTTT. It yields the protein CASSSLKLQGYGELFF.